Listed below are T cell receptor beta chains from one sample, sequenced in a study of CD8 T cells in Susac syndrome. TCRdb re-called the immunoSEQ multiplex PCR reads through MiXCR, storing one row per CDR3 protein. The table has roughly 120,000 distinct CDR3 sequences, approximately 96% seen once; the top ten hold around 0.087%. Source material: CD4+ T cells from PBMCs. These receptors all stem from a human donor in good health. The CDR3 runs from the conserved cysteine through the conserved F or W. D genes are given only for firm matches. Size tells how often a clone was seen (once, few, many) or the class of an expanded clone, and some rows leave it out.

D	V	size	J	CDR3	DNA
TRBD1	TRBV5-1	NA	TRBJ1-1	CASSSIPGTENTEAFF	TGCGCCAGCAGCTCTATCCCCGGGACAGAGAACACTGAAGCTTTCTTT
NA	TRBV7-2	NA	TRBJ1-2	CASSLAGAYGYTF	TGTGCCAGCAGCTTGGCGGGGGCCTATGGCTACACCTTC
NA	TRBV4-1	once	TRBJ2-1	CASSPAGVYNEQFF	TGCGCCAGCAGCCCGGCGGGCGTCTACAATGAGCAGTTCTTC
NA	TRBV19	NA	TRBJ2-4	CASNPQVAKNIQYF	TGTGCCAGTAACCCACAGGTAGCCAAAAACATTCAGTACTTC
NA	TRBV19	NA	TRBJ2-1	CASSIRRGAEQFF	TGTGCCAGTAGTATAAGACGAGGAGCTGAGCAGTTCTTC
TRBD2	TRBV3-1	NA	TRBJ2-4	CASSPGTSGTHRF	TGTGCCAGCAGCCCTGGGACTAGCGGGACCCATCGGTTC
TRBD1	TRBV20-1	NA	TRBJ1-2	CSAPRDRDYPNYGYTF	TGCAGTGCGCCCCGGGACAGGGATTACCCTAACTATGGCTACACCTTC
NA	TRBV20-1	NA	TRBJ1-3	CSARAQGNTIYF	TGCAGTGCTAGAGCCCAAGGAAACACCATATATTTT
TRBD1	TRBV30	NA	TRBJ1-4	CVWRADREKGEKLFF	TGTGTCTGGAGAGCCGACAGGGAGAAGGGAGAAAAACTGTTTTTT
NA	TRBV10-2	NA	TRBJ2-1	CASSEGPLEQFF	TGCGCCAGCAGTGAGGGACCCTTAGAGCAGTTCTTC
NA	TRBV5-6	NA	TRBJ2-1	CASSSVDSSNEQFF	TGTGCCAGCAGCTCGGTAGATAGTAGCAATGAGCAGTTCTTC
NA	TRBV29-1	NA	TRBJ2-7	CSVGGGQTSYEQYF	TGCAGCGTTGGGGGGGGACAAACCTCCTACGAGCAGTACTTC
NA	TRBV6-5	once	TRBJ1-1	CASSYGWEGDTEAFF	TGTGCCAGCAGTTACGGCTGGGAAGGGGACACTGAAGCTTTCTTT
NA	TRBV29-1	NA	TRBJ1-2	CSVAANYGYTF	TGCAGCGTTGCGGCTAACTATGGCTACACCTTC
NA	TRBV7-9	NA	TRBJ1-5	CASSLVGRSNQPQHF	TGTGCCAGCAGCTTAGTCGGCAGGAGCAATCAGCCCCAGCATTTT
NA	TRBV12-3/TRBV12-4	NA	TRBJ1-1	CASSLWRTEAFF	TGTGCCAGCAGTTTATGGCGGACTGAAGCTTTCTTT
TRBD2	TRBV5-1	NA	TRBJ2-1	CASSRLLAVSSNEQFF	TGCGCCAGCAGCCGCTTACTAGCGGTTTCGTCCAATGAGCAGTTCTTC
TRBD2	TRBV3-1	NA	TRBJ2-1	CASSPRAGVNNEQFF	TGTGCCAGCAGCCCCCGAGCGGGAGTGAACAATGAGCAGTTCTTC
NA	TRBV5-5	NA	TRBJ2-1	CASSLGQRGNEQFF	TGTGCCAGCAGCTTGGGGCAAAGAGGTAATGAGCAGTTCTTC
TRBD1	TRBV10-3	NA	TRBJ2-1	CAIKGAGGVLNEQFF	TGTGCCATCAAGGGCGCAGGGGGCGTTTTAAATGAGCAGTTCTTC
NA	TRBV19	NA	TRBJ2-4	CASSSGDVKNIQYF	TGTGCCAGTAGTAGTGGCGATGTCAAAAACATTCAGTACTTC
TRBD2	TRBV10-2	NA	TRBJ2-3	CASSGAGDSRDTQYF	TGCGCCAGCAGTGGAGCGGGAGACAGCCGAGATACGCAGTATTTT
TRBD2	TRBV20-1	NA	TRBJ2-7	CSARGTSGPSYEQYF	TGCAGTGCTAGAGGGACTAGCGGGCCCTCCTACGAGCAGTACTTC
NA	TRBV7-2	NA	TRBJ2-7	CASNEYIGHLQRSYEQYF	TGTGCCAGCAACGAATATATTGGGCACCTGCAACGAAGCTACGAGCAGTACTTC
TRBD1	TRBV20-1	NA	TRBJ1-1	CSAAPGTGDYTEAFF	TGCAGTGCTGCCCCCGGGACAGGGGATTACACTGAAGCTTTCTTT
NA	TRBV27	once	TRBJ1-4	CASSSPGLGGEKLFF	TGTGCCAGCAGCTCACCGGGACTGGGAGGGGAAAAACTGTTTTTT
NA	TRBV20-1	NA	TRBJ1-1	CSAPRGAGNTEAFF	TGCAGTGCCCCGAGAGGGGCAGGGAACACTGAAGCTTTCTTT
TRBD1	TRBV3-1	NA	TRBJ1-1	CASSPRKGATEAFF	TGTGCCAGCAGCCCCCGAAAGGGGGCCACTGAAGCTTTCTTT
NA	TRBV28	NA	TRBJ1-5	CASRTTQMGSQPQHF	TGTGCCAGCAGGACGACACAAATGGGGAGTCAGCCCCAGCATTTT
NA	TRBV7-9	NA	TRBJ1-4	CASSPAGNEKLFF	TGTGCCAGCAGCCCCGCTGGGAATGAAAAACTGTTTTTT
TRBD2	TRBV7-2	NA	TRBJ2-7	CASSLLAGYYEQYF	TGTGCCAGCAGCTTACTAGCGGGGTATTACGAGCAGTACTTC
TRBD2	TRBV20-1	NA	TRBJ2-3	CSARSGSADTQYF	TGCAGTGCTCGCAGCGGGAGTGCAGATACGCAGTATTTT
TRBD2	TRBV20-1	NA	TRBJ2-1	CSASLRLAGQDNEQFF	TGCAGTGCTAGCCTTAGACTAGCGGGACAGGACAATGAGCAGTTCTTC
NA	TRBV13	few	TRBJ1-5	CASSLGGNSNQPQHF	TGTGCCAGCAGCTTAGGCGGAAATAGCAATCAGCCCCAGCATTTT
NA	TRBV23-1	few	TRBJ2-7	CASSQQGLGPYEQYF	TGCGCCAGCAGTCAACAGGGATTGGGTCCCTACGAGCAGTACTTC
TRBD1	TRBV19	NA	TRBJ1-5	CASSSGQGNQPQHF	TGTGCCAGTAGTAGCGGACAGGGTAATCAGCCCCAGCATTTT
NA	TRBV7-9	NA	TRBJ2-1	CASSLHEQFF	TGTGCCAGCAGCCTGCATGAGCAGTTCTTC
NA	TRBV18	few	TRBJ1-3	CASSPDSSGNTIYF	TGTGCCAGCTCACCGGACAGCTCTGGAAACACCATATATTTT
TRBD2	TRBV15	NA	TRBJ2-2	CATSREKAGAANTGELFF	TGTGCCACCAGCAGAGAAAAGGCGGGAGCGGCGAACACCGGGGAGCTGTTTTTT
NA	TRBV3-1	once	TRBJ2-7	CASSQRARRPHEQYF	TGTGCCAGCAGCCAGAGGGCAAGAAGGCCCCACGAGCAGTACTTC
NA	TRBV5-1	NA	TRBJ2-1	CASSEQGAGGNEQFF	TGCGCCAGCAGCGAACAGGGGGCGGGAGGCAATGAGCAGTTCTTC
NA	TRBV6-5	NA	TRBJ1-1	CASSSMNTEAFF	TGTGCCAGCAGTTCCATGAACACTGAAGCTTTCTTT
TRBD1	TRBV7-9	NA	TRBJ2-7	CASSLADRGYEQYF	TGTGCCAGCAGCTTAGCCGACAGGGGATACGAGCAGTACTTC
NA	TRBV30	few	TRBJ1-1	CAWSVMVNTEAFF	TGTGCCTGGAGTGTAATGGTGAACACTGAAGCTTTCTTT